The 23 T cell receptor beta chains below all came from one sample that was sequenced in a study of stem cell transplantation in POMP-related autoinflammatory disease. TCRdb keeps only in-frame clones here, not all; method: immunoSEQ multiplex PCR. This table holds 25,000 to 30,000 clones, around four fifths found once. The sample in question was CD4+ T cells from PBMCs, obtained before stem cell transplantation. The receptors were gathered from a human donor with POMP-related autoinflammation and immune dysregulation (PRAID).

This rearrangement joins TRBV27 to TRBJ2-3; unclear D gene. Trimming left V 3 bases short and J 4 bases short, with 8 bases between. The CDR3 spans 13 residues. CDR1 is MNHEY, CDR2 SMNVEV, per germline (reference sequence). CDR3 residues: CASSFYASDTQYF. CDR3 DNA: TGTGCCAGCAGTTTCTACGCGTCAGATACGCAGTATTTT.

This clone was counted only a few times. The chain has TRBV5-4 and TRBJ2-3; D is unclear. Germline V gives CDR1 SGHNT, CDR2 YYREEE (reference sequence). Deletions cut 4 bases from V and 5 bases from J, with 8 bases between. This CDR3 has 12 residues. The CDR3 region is CASSVVGDTQYF. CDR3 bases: TGTGCCAGCAGCGTTGTAGGAGATACGCAGTATTTT.

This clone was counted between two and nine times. CDR3 sequence: CASSTASGHNEQFF. The DNA for the CDR3 is TGTGCCAGTAGTACGGCTAGCGGGCACAATGAGCAGTTCTTC. V usage is TRBV19 and J usage is TRBJ2-1; 8 bases match TRBD2. Germline V gives CDR1 LNHDA, CDR2 SQIVND (reference sequence). V shed 4 bases and J 5 bases; nucleotides not matched to a gene: 4. This CDR3 has 14 amino acids.

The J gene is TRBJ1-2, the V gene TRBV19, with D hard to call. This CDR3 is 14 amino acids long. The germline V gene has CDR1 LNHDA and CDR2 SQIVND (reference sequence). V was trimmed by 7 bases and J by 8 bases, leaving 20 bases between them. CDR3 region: CASTHMGLSEGYTF. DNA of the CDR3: TGTGCCAGTACTCATATGGGTTTAAGCGAAGGCTACACCTTC.

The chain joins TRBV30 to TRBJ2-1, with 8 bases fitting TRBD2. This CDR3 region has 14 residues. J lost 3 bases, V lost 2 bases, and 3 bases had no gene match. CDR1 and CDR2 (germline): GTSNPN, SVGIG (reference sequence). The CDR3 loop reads CAWSPGGNYNEQFF. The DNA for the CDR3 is TGTGCCTGGAGTCCGGGGGGGAACTACAATGAGCAGTTCTTC.

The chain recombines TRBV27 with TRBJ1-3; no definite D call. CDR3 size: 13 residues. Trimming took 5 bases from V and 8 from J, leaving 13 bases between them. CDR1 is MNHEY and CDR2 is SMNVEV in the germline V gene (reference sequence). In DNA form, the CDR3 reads TGTGCCAGCAGTGATCACGTAAGAGACACCATATATTTT. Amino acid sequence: CASSDHVRDTIYF.

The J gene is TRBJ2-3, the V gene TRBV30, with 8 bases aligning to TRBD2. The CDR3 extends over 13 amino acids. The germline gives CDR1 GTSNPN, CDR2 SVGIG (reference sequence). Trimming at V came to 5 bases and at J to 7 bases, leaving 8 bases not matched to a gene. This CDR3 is CAWRTSKLNTQYF. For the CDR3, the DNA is TGTGCCTGGCGGACTAGCAAATTGAATACGCAGTATTTT.

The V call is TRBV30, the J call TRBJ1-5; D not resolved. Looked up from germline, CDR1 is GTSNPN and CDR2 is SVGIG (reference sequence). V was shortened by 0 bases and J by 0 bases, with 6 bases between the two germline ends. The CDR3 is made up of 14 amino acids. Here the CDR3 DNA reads TGTGCCTGGAGTGTAATGGGTAGCAATCAGCCCCAGCATTTT. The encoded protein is CAWSVMGSNQPQHF.

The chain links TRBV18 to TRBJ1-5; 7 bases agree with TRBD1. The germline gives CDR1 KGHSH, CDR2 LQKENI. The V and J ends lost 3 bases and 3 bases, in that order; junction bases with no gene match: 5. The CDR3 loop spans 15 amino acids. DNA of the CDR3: TGTGCCAGCTCACCGCGACAGGGAGACAATCAGCCCCAGCATTTT. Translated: CASSPRQGDNQPQHF.

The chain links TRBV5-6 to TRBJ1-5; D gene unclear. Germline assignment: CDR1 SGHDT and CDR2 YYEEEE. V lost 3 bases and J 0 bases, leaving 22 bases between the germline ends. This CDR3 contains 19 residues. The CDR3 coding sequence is TGTGCCAGCAGCTCCTCCGACCGAGCTGGGGAGTATAGCAATCAGCCCCAGCATTTT. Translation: CASSSSDRAGEYSNQPQHF.

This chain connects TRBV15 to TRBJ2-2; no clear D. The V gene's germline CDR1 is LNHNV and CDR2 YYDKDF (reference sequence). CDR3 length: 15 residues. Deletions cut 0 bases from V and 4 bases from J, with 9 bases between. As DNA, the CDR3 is TGTGCCACCAGCAGAGAGTTGGGTCGCACCGGGGAGCTGTTTTTT. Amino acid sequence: CATSRELGRTGELFF. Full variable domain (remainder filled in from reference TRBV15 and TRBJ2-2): DAMVIQNPRYQVTQFGKPVTLSCSQTLNHNVMYWYQQKSSQAPKLLFHYYDKDFNNEADTPDNFQSRRPNTSFCFLDIRSPGLGDTAMYLCATSRELGRTGELFFGEGSRLTVL.

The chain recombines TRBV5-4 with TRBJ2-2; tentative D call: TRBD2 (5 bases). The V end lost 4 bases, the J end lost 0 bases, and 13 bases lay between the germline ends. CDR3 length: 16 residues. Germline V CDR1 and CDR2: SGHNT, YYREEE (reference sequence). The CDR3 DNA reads TGTGCCAGCAGCACCCGTAGGGAGCCGAACACCGGGGAGCTGTTTTTT. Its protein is CASSTRREPNTGELFF.

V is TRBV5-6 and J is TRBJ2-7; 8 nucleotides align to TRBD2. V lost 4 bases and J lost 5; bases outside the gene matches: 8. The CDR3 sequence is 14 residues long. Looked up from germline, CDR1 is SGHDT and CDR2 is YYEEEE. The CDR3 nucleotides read TGTGCCAGCAGCAAGGCGGGAGGTTTCGACGAGCAGTACTTC. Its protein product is CASSKAGGFDEQYF.

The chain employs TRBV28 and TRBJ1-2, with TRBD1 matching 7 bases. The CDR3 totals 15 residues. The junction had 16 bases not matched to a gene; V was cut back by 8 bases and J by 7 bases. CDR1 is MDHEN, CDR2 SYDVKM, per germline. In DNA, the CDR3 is TGTGCCAGCCTTCGCTACGGACAGGAGGGAGGTGGCTACACCTTC. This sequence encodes CASLRYGQEGGGYTF.

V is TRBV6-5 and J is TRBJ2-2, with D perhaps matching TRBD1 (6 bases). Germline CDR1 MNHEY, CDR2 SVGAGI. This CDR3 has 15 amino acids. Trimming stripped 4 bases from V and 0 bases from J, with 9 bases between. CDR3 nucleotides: TGTGCCAGCAGTTTGGGACAAACGAACACCGGGGAGCTGTTTTTT. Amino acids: CASSLGQTNTGELFF.

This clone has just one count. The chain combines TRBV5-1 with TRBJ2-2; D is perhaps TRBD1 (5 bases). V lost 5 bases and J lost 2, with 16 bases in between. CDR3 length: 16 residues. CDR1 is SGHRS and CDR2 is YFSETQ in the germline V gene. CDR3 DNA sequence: TGCGCCAGCAGACCCCGACAGATCTTCAACACCGGGGAGCTGTTTTTT. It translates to CASRPRQIFNTGELFF.

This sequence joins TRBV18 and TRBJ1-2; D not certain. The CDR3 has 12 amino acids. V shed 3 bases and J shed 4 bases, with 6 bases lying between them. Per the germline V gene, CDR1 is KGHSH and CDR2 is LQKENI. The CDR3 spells CASSPNSYGYTF. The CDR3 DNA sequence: TGTGCCAGCTCACCCAATAGCTATGGCTACACCTTC.

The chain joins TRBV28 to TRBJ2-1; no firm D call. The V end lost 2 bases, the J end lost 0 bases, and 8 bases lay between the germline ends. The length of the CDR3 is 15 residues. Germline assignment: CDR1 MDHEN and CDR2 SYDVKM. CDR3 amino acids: CASSLPISSYNEQFF. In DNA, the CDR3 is TGTGCCAGCAGTTTACCAATTAGCTCCTACAATGAGCAGTTCTTC.

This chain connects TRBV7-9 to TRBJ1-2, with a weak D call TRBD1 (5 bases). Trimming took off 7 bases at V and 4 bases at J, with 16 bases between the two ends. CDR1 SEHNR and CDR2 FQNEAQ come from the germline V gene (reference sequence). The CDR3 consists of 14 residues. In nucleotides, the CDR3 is TGTGCCAGCACCAGATCAGGGAAGGTCTATGGCTACACCTTC. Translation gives CASTRSGKVYGYTF.

CDR3 in amino acids: CASSLFYRESTDTQYF. CDR3 bases: TGCGCCAGCAGCTTGTTTTACCGGGAATCCACAGATACGCAGTATTTT. V usage is TRBV5-1 and J usage is TRBJ2-3; D might be TRBD2 (5 bases). V dropped 1 base and J dropped 2 bases, with 14 bases sitting between them. This CDR3 is 16 amino acids long. In germline, CDR1 is SGHRS, CDR2 YFSETQ.

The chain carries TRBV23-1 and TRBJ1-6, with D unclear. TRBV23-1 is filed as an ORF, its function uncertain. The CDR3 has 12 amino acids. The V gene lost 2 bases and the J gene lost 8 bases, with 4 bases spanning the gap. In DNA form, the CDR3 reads TGCGCCAGCAGTCAAAAGTATTCACCCCTCCACTTT. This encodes CASSQKYSPLHF.

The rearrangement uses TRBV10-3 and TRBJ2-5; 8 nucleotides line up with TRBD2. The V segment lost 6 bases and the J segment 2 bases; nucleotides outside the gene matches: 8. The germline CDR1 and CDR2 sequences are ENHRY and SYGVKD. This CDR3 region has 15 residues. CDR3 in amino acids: CAISPFAGGQETQYF. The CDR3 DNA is TGTGCCATCAGCCCTTTTGCGGGAGGTCAAGAGACCCAGTACTTC.

CDR3 protein: CASSSRTGGSINEQFF. The CDR3 DNA sequence: TGTGCCAGCTCATCCCGGACAGGGGGTTCCATCAATGAGCAGTTCTTC. The gene calls are TRBV18 and TRBJ2-1; 10 positions match TRBD1. J gave up 6 bases and V 5 bases, and 10 bases lay outside the gene matches. The CDR3 extends over 16 amino acids. Germline lookup yields CDR1 KGHSH and CDR2 LQKENI.